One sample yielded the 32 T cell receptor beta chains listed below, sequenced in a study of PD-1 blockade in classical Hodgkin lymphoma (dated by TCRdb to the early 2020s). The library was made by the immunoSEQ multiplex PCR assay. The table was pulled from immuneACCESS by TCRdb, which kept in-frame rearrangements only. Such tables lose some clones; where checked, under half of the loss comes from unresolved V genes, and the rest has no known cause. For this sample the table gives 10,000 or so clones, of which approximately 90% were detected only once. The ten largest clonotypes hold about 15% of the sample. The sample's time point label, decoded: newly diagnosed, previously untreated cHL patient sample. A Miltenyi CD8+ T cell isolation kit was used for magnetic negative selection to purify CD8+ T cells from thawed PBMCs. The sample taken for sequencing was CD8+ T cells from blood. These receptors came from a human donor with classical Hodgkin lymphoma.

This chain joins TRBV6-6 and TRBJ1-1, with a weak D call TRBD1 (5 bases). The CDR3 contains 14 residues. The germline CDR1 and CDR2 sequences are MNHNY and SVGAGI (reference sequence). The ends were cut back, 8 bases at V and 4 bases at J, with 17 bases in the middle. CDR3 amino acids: CASERGRGTTEAFF. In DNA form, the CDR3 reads TGTGCCAGCGAGCGGGGTCGAGGGACCACTGAAGCTTTCTTT.

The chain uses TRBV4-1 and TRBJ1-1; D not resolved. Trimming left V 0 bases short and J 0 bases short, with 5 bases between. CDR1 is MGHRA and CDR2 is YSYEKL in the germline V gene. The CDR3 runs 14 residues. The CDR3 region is CASSQDSVNTEAFF. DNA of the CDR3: TGCGCCAGCAGCCAAGATTCAGTGAACACTGAAGCTTTCTTT.

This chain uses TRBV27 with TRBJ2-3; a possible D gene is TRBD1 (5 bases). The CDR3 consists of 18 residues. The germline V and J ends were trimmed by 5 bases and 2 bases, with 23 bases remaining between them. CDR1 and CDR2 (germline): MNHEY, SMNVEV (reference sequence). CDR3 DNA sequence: TGTGCCAGCAGTCCTCTACGAGTAGGACAATTCGACACAGATACGCAGTATTTT. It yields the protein CASSPLRVGQFDTDTQYF.

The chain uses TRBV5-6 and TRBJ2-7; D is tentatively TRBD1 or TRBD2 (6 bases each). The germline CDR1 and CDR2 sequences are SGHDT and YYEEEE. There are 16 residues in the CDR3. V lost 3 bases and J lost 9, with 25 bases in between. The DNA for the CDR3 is TGTGCCAGCAGCTCGATCCCTAGCGATGGGGGCCCGCGGCAGTACTTC. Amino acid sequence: CASSSIPSDGGPRQYF.

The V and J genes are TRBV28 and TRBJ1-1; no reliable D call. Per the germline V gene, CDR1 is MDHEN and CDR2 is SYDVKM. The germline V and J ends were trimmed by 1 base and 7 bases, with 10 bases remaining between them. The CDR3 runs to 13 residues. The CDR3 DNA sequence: TGTGCCAGCAGTTTATTAATAGCTAGTGAAGCTTTCTTT. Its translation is CASSLLIASEAFF.

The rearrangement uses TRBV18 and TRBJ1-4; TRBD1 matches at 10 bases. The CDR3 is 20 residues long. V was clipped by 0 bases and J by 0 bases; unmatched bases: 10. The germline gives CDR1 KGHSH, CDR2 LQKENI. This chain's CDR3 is CASSPPSGTGESTTNEKLFF. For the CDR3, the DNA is TGTGCCAGCTCACCACCGTCTGGGACAGGGGAATCGACAACTAATGAAAAACTGTTTTTT.

The CDR3, as DNA: TGTGCCAGCAGCTTATCCCGTCGGGCGGACACCGGGGAGCTGTTTTTT. This gives the protein CASSLSRRADTGELFF. The J gene is TRBJ2-2, the V gene TRBV7-8, with D unresolved. The length of the CDR3 is 16 residues. V gave up 2 bases and J gave up 3 bases, with 13 bases separating them. Germline V gene lookup returns CDR1 SGHVS and CDR2 FQNEAQ.

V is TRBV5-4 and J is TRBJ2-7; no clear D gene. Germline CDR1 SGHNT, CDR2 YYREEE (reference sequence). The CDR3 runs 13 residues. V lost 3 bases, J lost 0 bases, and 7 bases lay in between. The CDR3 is CASSSWDSYEQYF. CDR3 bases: TGTGCCAGCAGCTCTTGGGACTCCTACGAGCAGTACTTC.

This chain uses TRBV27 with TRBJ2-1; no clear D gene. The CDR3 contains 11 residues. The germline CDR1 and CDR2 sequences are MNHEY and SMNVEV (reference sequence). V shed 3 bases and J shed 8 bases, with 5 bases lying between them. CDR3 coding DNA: TGTGCCAGCAGTTTGTTTGATGAGCAGTTCTTC. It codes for CASSLFDEQFF.

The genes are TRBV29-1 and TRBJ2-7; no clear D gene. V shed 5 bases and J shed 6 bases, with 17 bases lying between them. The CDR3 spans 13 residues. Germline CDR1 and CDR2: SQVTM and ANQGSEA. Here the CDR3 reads CSVLDPSNLEQYF. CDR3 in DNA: TGCAGCGTTCTAGACCCAAGTAACCTCGAGCAGTACTTC.

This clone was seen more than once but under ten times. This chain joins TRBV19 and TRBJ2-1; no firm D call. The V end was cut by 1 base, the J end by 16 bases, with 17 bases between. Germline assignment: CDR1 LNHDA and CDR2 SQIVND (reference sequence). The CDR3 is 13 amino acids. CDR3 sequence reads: CASSIGRTDGLFF. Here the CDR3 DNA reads TGTGCCAGTAGTATAGGAAGAACAGACGGGCTTTTCTTC. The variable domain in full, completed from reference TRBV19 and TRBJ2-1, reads DGGITQSPKYLFRKEGQNVTLSCEQNLNHDAMYWYRQDPGQGLRLIYYSQIVNDFQKGDIAEGYSVSREKKESFPLTVTSAQKNPTAFYLCASSIGRTDGLFFGPGTRLTVL.

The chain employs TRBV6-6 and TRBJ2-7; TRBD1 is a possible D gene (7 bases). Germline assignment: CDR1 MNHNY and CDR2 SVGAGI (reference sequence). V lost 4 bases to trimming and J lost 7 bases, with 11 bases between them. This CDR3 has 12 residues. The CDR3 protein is CASSWPGGEQYF. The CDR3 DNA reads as TGTGCCAGCAGTTGGCCAGGGGGGGAGCAGTACTTC.

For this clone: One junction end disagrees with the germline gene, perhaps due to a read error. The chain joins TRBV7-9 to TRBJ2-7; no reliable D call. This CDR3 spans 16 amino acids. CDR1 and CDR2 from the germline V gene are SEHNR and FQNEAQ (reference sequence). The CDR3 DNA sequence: TGTGCCAGCAGCTTAAAGACCACGCTGGGCTCCGACGAGCAGTACTTC. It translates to CASSLKTTLGSDEQYF.

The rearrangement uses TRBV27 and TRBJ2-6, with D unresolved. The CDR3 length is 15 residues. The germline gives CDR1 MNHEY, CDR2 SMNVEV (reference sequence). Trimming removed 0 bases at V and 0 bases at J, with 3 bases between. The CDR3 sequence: CASSLSASGANVLTF. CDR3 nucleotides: TGTGCCAGCAGTTTATCTGCCTCTGGGGCCAACGTCCTGACTTTC.

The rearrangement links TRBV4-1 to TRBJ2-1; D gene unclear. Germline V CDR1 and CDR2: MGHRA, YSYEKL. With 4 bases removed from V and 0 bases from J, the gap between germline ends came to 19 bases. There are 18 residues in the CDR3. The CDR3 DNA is TGCGCCAGCAGCCGCTATGGTCAGGCCGGGTTCTCCTACAATGAGCAGTTCTTC. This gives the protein CASSRYGQAGFSYNEQFF.

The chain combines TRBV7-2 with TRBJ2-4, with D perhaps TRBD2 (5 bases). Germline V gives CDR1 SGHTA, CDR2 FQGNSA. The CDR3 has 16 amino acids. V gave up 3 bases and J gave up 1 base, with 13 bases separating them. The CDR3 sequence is CASSLNRRGAKNIQYF. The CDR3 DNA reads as TGTGCCAGCAGCTTGAACCGGCGAGGGGCCAAAAACATTCAGTACTTC. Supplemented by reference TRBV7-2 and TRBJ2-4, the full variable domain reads GAGVSQSPSNKVTEKGKDVELRCDPISGHTALYWYRQSLGQGLEFLIYFQGNSAPDKSGLPSDRFSAERTGGSVSTLTIQRTQQEDSAVYLCASSLNRRGAKNIQYFGAGTRLSVL.

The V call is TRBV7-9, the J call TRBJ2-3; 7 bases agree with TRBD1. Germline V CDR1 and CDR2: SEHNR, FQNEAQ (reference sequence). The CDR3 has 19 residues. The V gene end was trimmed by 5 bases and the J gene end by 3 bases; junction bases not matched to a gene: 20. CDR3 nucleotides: TGTGCCAGCAGCCAACCACCCCTGCCCACAGGGGATGGGACAGATACGCAGTATTTT. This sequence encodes CASSQPPLPTGDGTDTQYF.

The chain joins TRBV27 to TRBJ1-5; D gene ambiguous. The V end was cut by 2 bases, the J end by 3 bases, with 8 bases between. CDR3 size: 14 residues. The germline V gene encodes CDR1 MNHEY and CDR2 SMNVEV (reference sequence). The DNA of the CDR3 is TGTGCCAGCAGTTTAAACCGGGCCAATCAGCCCCAGCATTTT. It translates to CASSLNRANQPQHF.

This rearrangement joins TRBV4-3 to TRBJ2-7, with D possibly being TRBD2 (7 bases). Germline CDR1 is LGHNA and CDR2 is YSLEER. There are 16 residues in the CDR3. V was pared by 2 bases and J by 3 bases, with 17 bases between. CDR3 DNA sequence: TGCGCCAGCAGCCAAACCATAGGGGGGGGAGGCTACGAGCAGTACTTC. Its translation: CASSQTIGGGGYEQYF.

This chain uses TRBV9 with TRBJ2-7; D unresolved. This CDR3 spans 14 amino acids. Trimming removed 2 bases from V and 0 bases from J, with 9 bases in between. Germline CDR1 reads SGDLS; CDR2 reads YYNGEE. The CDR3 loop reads CASSVEARSYEQYF. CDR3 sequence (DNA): TGTGCCAGCAGCGTTGAGGCCCGCTCCTACGAGCAGTACTTC.

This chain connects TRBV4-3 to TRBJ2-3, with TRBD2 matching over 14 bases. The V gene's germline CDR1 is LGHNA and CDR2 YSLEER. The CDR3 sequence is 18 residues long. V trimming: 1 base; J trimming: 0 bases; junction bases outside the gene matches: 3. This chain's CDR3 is CASSQGTSGGRSTDTQYF. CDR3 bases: TGCGCCAGCAGCCAAGGGACTAGCGGGGGGCGGAGCACAGATACGCAGTATTTT.

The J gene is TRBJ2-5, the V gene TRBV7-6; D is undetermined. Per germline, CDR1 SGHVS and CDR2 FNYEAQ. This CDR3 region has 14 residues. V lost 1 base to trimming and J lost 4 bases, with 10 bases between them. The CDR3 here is CASSLEWVVETQYF. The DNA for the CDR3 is TGTGCCAGCAGCTTAGAGTGGGTGGTAGAGACCCAGTACTTC.

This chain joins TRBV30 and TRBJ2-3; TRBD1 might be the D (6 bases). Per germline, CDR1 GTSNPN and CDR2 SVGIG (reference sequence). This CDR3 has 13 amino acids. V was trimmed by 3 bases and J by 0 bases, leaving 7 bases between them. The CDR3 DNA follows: TGTGCCTGGAGCAGGGGTAGCACAGATACGCAGTATTTT. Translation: CAWSRGSTDTQYF.

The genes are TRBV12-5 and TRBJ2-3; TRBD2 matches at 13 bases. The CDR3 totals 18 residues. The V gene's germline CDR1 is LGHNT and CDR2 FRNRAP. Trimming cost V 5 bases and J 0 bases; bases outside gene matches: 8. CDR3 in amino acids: CASGPRTSGRASTDTQYF. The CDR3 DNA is TGTGCTAGTGGTCCGCGGACTAGCGGGAGAGCTAGCACAGATACGCAGTATTTT.

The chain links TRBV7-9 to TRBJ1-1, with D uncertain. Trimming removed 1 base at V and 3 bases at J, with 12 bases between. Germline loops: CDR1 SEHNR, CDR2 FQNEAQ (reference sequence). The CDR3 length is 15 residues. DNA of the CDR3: TGTGCCAGCAGCTTAGATTGGGGAACGGACACTGAAGCTTTCTTT. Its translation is CASSLDWGTDTEAFF. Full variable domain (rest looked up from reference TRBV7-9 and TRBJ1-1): DTGVSQNPRHKITKRGQNVTFRCDPISEHNRLYWYRQTLGQGPEFLTYFQNEAQLEKSRLLSDRFSAERPKGSFSTLEIQRTEQGDSAMYLCASSLDWGTDTEAFFGQGTRLTVV.

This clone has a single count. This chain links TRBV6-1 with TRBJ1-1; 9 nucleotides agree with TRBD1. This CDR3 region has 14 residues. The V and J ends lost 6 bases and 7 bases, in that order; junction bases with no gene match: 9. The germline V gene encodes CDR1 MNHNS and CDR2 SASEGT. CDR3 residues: CASRRDREIFEAFF. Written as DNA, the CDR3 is TGTGCCAGCAGAAGGGACAGGGAAATTTTTGAAGCTTTCTTT.

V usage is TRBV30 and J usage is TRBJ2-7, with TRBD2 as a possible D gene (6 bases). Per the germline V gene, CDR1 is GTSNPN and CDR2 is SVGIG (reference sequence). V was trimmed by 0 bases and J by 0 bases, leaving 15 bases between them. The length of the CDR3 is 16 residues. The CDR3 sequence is CAWSVGLSLFSYEQYF. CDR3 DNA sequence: TGTGCCTGGAGTGTGGGACTCAGTCTATTCTCCTACGAGCAGTACTTC.

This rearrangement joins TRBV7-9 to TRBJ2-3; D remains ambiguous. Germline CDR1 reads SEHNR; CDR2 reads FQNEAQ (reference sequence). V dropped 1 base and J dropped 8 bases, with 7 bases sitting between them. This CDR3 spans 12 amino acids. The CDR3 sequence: CASSLDAGTQYF. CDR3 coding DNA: TGTGCCAGCAGCTTAGACGCCGGTACGCAGTATTTT.

CDR3 sequence: CASSPLGGREQYF. CDR3 DNA: TGTGCCAGCAGTCCCTTAGGGGGGAGGGAGCAGTACTTC. This chain joins TRBV27 and TRBJ2-7, with D tentatively TRBD1 or TRBD2 (6 bases each). CDR1 and CDR2 (germline): MNHEY, SMNVEV (reference sequence). Trimming took off 5 bases at V and 7 bases at J, with 15 bases between the two ends. The CDR3 covers 13 residues.

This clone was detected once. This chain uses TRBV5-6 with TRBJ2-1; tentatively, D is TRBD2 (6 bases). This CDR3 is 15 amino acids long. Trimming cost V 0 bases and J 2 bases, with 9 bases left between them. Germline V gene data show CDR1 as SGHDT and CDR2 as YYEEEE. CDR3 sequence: CASSLGLAPYNEQFF. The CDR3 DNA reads TGTGCCAGCAGCTTGGGGCTAGCGCCCTACAATGAGCAGTTCTTC.

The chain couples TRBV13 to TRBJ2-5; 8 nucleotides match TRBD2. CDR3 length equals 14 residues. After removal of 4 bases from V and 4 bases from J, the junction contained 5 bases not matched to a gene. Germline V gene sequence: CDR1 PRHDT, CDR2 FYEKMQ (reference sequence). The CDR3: CASSSRGGLETQYF. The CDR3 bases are TGTGCCAGCAGCTCCCGGGGGGGCCTAGAGACCCAGTACTTC.

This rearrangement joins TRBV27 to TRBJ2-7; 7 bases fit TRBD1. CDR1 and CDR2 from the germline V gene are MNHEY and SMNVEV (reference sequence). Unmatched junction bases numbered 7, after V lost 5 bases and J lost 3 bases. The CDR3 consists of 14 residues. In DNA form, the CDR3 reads TGTGCCAGCAGTGCACAGGGGTCTAGCTACGAGCAGTACTTC. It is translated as CASSAQGSSYEQYF.